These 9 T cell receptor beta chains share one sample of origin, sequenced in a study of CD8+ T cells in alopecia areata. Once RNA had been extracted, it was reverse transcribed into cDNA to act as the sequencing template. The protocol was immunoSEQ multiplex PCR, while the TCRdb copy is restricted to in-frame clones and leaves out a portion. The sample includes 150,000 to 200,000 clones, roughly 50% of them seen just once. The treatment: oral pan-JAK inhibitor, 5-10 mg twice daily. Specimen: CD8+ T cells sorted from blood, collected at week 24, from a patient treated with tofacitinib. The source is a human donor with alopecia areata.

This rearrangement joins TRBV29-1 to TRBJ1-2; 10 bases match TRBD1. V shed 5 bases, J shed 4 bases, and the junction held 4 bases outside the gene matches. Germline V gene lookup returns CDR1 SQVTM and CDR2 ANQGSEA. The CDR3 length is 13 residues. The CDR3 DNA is TGCAGCGTTCCATGGGACAGGGGCTATGGCTACACCTTC. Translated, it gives CSVPWDRGYGYTF. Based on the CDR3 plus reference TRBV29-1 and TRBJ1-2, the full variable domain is SAVISQKPSRDICQRGTSLTIQCQVDSQVTMMFWYRQQPGQSLTLIATANQGSEATYESGFVIDKFPISRPNLTFSTLTVSNMSPEDSSIYLCSVPWDRGYGYTFGSGTRLTVV.

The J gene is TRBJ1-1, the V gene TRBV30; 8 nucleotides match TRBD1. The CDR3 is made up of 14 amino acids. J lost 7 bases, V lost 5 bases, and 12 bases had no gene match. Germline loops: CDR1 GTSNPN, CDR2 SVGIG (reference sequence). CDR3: CAWGAGGADREAFF. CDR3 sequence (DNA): TGTGCCTGGGGGGCAGGGGGCGCAGACCGTGAAGCTTTCTTT.

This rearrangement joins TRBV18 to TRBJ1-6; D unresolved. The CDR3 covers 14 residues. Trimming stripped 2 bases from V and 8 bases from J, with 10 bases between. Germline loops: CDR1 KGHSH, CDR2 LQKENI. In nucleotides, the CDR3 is TGTGCCAGCTCACCAAGGGATATGGATTCACCCCTCCACTTT. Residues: CASSPRDMDSPLHF.

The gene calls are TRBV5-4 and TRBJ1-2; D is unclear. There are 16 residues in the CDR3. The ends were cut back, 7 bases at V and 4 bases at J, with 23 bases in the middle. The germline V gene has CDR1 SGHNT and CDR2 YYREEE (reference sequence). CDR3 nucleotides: TGTGCCAGCCTATGGAGCTTACCAGGAAAGACCTATGGCTACACCTTC. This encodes CASLWSLPGKTYGYTF. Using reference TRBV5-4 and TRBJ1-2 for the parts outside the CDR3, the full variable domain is ETGVTQSPTHLIKTRGQQVTLRCSSQSGHNTVSWYQQALGQGPQFIFQYYREEENGRGNFPPRFSGLQFPNYSSELNVNALELDDSALYLCASLWSLPGKTYGYTFGSGTRLTVV.

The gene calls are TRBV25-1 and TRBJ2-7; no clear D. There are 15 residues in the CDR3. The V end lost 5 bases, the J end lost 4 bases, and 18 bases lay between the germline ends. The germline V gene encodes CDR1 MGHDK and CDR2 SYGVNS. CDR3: CASSWKSVGRYEQYF. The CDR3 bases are TGTGCCAGCAGTTGGAAATCAGTGGGAAGGTACGAGCAGTACTTC.

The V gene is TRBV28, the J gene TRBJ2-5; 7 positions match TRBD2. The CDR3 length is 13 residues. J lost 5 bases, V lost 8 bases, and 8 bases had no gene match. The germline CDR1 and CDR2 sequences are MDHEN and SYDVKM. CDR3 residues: CASCPRGGETQYF. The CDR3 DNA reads TGTGCCAGCTGCCCTAGGGGAGGGGAGACCCAGTACTTC.

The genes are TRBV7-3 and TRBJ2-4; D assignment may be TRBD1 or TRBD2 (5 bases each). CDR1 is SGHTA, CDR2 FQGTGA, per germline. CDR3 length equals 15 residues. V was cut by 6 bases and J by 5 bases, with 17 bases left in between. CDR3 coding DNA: TGTGCCAGCAGTGTGGGGACCGGGCGGGAAAACATTCAGTACTTC. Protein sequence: CASSVGTGRENIQYF.

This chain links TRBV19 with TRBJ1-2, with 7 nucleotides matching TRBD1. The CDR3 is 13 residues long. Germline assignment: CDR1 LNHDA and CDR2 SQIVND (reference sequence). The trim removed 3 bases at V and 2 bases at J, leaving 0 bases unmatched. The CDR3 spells CASSMTGNYGYTF. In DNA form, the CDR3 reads TGTGCCAGTAGTATGACAGGGAACTATGGCTACACCTTC.

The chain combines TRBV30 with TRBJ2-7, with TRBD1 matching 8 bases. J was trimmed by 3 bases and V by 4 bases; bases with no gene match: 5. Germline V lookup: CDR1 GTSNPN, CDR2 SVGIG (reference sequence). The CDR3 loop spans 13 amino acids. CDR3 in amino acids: CAWNPGQGYEQYF. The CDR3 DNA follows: TGTGCCTGGAACCCTGGACAGGGCTACGAGCAGTACTTC.